This is a list of T cell receptor beta chains from one sample in a study of T cell changes during pregnancy in multiple sclerosis. Measured with immunoSEQ multiplex PCR; TCRdb has only the in-frame clones, and not every one. The table has about 39,000 clones, 84% seen once. The sequenced sample was CD4+ T cells from peripheral blood mononuclear cells, obtained before pregnancy. All receptors come from a female donor with multiple sclerosis, enrolled in a pregnancy study. Both conserved end residues are part of each CDR3. A D gene is named only where the DNA matches it firmly. The size entry is marked missing in some rows and otherwise reads once, few, many or a size class.

j_gene | d_gene | abundance | v_gene | CDR3aa | CDR3nt
TRBJ2-7 | - | - | TRBV11-2 | CASSFREANEQYF | TGTGCCAGCAGCTTTAGAGAGGCGAACGAGCAGTACTTC
TRBJ2-3 | TRBD1 | - | TRBV10-3 | CAIKIGTATDTQYF | TGTGCCATCAAGATAGGGACAGCCACAGATACGCAGTATTTT
TRBJ2-2 | TRBD1 | few | TRBV11-2 | CASSERTGGMTGELFF | TGTGCCAGCAGCGAGAGGACAGGCGGTATGACCGGGGAGCTGTTTTTT
TRBJ1-2 | - | - | TRBV28 | CASRTVRGYTF | TGTGCCAGCAGGACCGTGCGGGGCTACACCTTC
TRBJ2-7 | TRBD1 | - | TRBV28 | CASSWTGVVYEQYF | TGTGCCAGCAGTTGGACAGGGGTAGTCTACGAGCAGTACTTC
TRBJ1-2 | - | - | TRBV6-1 | CASSSQRSYGYTF | TGTGCCAGCAGTTCCCAGCGATCATATGGCTACACCTTC
TRBJ1-1 | TRBD1 | - | TRBV2 | CASRMDRGNTEAFF | TGTGCCAGCAGGATGGACAGGGGAAACACTGAAGCTTTCTTT
TRBJ2-1 | - | - | TRBV2 | CASSEFLPDEQFF | TGTGCCAGCAGTGAATTTCTCCCCGATGAGCAGTTCTTC
TRBJ2-5 | - | - | TRBV6-1 | CASSEGTAGKTQYF | TGTGCCAGCAGTGAAGGGACAGCCGGGAAGACCCAGTACTTC
TRBJ2-1 | TRBD2 | - | TRBV5-4 | CASSLGGGRPFLSYNEQFF | TGTGCCAGCAGCTTGGGGGGCGGGAGGCCCTTCCTTTCCTACAATGAGCAGTTCTTC
TRBJ1-4 | TRBD1 | - | TRBV30 | CAWSPGQGGNEKLFF | TGTGCCTGGAGCCCAGGACAGGGAGGAAATGAAAAACTGTTTTTT
TRBJ2-7 | TRBD2 | - | TRBV19 | CASSIRLARSYEQYF | TGTGCCAGTAGTATCCGACTAGCGCGTTCCTACGAGCAGTACTTC
TRBJ2-5 | TRBD1 | - | TRBV5-1 | CASSGGTGGYQETQYF | TGCGCCAGCAGCGGGGGGACAGGGGGGTACCAAGAGACCCAGTACTTC
TRBJ1-1 | TRBD1 | - | TRBV10-3 | CAISKQGFGTEAFF | TGTGCCATCAGCAAACAGGGGTTTGGGACTGAAGCTTTCTTT
TRBJ1-4 | TRBD1 | - | TRBV18 | CASSLVPGTANEKLFF | TGTGCCAGCTCACTAGTTCCCGGGACAGCTAATGAAAAACTGTTTTTT
TRBJ1-2 | - | - | TRBV27 | CASSSQGYGYTF | TGTGCCAGCAGTTCACAGGGCTATGGCTACACCTTC
TRBJ2-4 | TRBD2 | - | TRBV27 | CASRAGTSPILAKNIQYF | TGTGCCAGTAGAGCCGGGACTAGCCCTATTCTAGCCAAAAACATTCAGTACTTC